This TCR beta chain appears in the sequencing data of a study of blood T cells in healthy people across ages. Study-wide points: Across samples, TCR beta diversity tracked strongly with naive T cell percentage.

A second PCR of roughly 7 to 11 cycles used a sample-barcoded 5' primer and a J-beta primer mix. At least 3 million CDR3-containing paired-end reads were obtained per sample. TCRdb reanalysed the 5' RACE reads using MiXCR and keeps one entry per CDR3 protein. The table records about 1.8 million distinct CDR3 sequences, roughly 49% of them present only once. A note on this clonotype: Its target is not known.

Sequencing was carried out using blood. The sequence derives from a woman aged 35 to 49 in good health.

CDR3 sequence (DNA): TGTGCCAGCAGTCATCCAGGGGTCCAAGAGACCCAGTACTTC. It is translated as CASSHPGVQETQYF. The J gene is TRBJ2-5, the V gene TRBV27; D might be TRBD1 (6 bases). This CDR3 contains 14 residues. Germline V gene lookup returns CDR1 MNHEY and CDR2 SMNVEV (reference sequence). With 5 bases removed from V and 1 base from J, the gap between germline ends came to 11 bases.